The clone carrying this T cell receptor (beta chain) has just a few counts. The data derive from a study of cytomegalovirus exposure and HLA in healthy donors. V dropped 6 bases and J dropped 4; count of bases not matched to a gene: 6. This CDR3 spans 15 amino acids. CDR1 and CDR2 from the germline V gene are LNHDA and SQIVND (reference sequence). The PCR ran on 60 Vbeta and 13 Jbeta primers. Assay: immunoSEQ multiplex PCR; the TCRdb copy retains only in-frame clones and omits some. The sample has 75,000 to 95,000 clones; nearly 70% are singletons. The sequenced sample was PBMCs. The chain joins TRBV19 to TRBJ1-6; 7 bases map to TRBD1. The receptor comes from a man aged 45-60 years in good health and CMV-seronegative. Here the CDR3 DNA reads TGTGCCAGTAGACCGTCAGGGGGATATAATTCACCCCTCCACTTT. Translating gives CASRPSGGYNSPLHF.